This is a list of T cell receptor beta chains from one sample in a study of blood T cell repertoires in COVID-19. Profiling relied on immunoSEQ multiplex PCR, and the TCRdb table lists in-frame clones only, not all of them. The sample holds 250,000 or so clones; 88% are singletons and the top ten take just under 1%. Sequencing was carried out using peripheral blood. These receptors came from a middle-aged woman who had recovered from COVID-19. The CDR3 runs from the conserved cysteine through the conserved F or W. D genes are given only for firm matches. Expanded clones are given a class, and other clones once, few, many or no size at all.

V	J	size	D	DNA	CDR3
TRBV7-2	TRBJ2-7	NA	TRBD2	TGTGCCAGCAGCTTAACTAGCGGGAGGGGAGACTACGAGCAGTACTTC	CASSLTSGRGDYEQYF
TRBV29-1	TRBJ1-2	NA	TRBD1	TGCAGCGCCCGGGACAGCCTCTATGGCTACACCTTC	CSARDSLYGYTF
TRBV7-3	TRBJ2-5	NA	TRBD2	TGTGCCAGCAGCCCCCGGACTAGCGGAAAAGAGACCCAGTACTTC	CASSPRTSGKETQYF
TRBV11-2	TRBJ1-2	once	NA	TGTGCCAGCAGCTTAGTATCGGACACCAACTATGGCTACACCTTC	CASSLVSDTNYGYTF
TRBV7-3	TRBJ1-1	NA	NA	TGTGCCAGCAGCTTAGCCTGGGGAGCACAATATGAAGCTTTCTTT	CASSLAWGAQYEAFF
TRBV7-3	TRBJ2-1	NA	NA	TGTGCCAGCAGCTTAGGAGCGGGCCTGCAGTTCTTC	CASSLGAGLQFF
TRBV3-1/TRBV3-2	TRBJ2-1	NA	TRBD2	TGTGCCAGCAGCCCACTAGCGGGAGACTACAATGAGCAGTTCTTC	CASSPLAGDYNEQFF
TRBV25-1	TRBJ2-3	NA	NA	TGTGCCAGCAGTTTTCCTCCCCAGGCGCAGTATTTT	CASSFPPQAQYF
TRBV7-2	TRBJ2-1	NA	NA	TGTGCCAGCAGCTTTTACCAGGGGATTCCTAACAATGAGCAGTTCTTC	CASSFYQGIPNNEQFF
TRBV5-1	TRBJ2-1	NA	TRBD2	TGCGCCAGCAGCTTGCGAGGGGCAACTAGCGGGGGGAACAATGAGCAGTTCTTC	CASSLRGATSGGNNEQFF